Sequencing of this T cell receptor (beta chain) was carried out in a study of read filtering for tumor transcriptome and immune sequencing. Study-wide context: 8 or 9 patients were R-ISS I, 16 were R-ISS II, about seven were R-ISS III. Per sample, TCR-region reads ranged about 4 to 11 million by IR-seq, roughly 85 to 1,300 by RNA-seq.

Study-wide results and limits: Correlation between methods rose after single-read clonotypes were removed.

This library used about 400 ng RNA and molecular barcoded adaptors spanning alpha/delta and beta/gamma chains. TCRdb passed the reads through MiXCR, listing each CDR3 protein once. The data show 75,000 to 95,000 distinct CDR3 sequences, approximately 13% seen once. This clonotype was counted many times. The antigen is not known. Sequences were obtained from a population of CD138-negative cells sorted from bone marrow. The clonotype was recovered from a donor at least 40 years old with multiple myeloma.

CDR3 loop: CASRDLGNQPQHF. In DNA form, the CDR3 reads TGTGCCAGCAGAGATCTGGGCAATCAGCCCCAGCATTTT. This sequence joins TRBV28 and TRBJ1-5; D is unclear. From germline, CDR1 is MDHEN and CDR2 SYDVKM. This CDR3 region has 13 residues. Trimming shortened V by 6 bases and J by 2 bases, and 8 bases separated the two germline ends.